This TCR beta chain stems from a study of cytomegalovirus exposure and HLA in healthy donors. This clone was observed once. The antigen remains undetermined. CDR3 length: 14 amino acids. Germline lookup yields CDR1 SGHNT and CDR2 YYREEE (reference sequence). Trimming pared 0 bases from V and 5 bases from J, leaving 12 bases between. PCR amplification relied on 60 Vbeta primers (plus 13 Jbeta primers). This table comes from immunoSEQ multiplex PCR, and its TCRdb copy is limited to in-frame clones, with some not included. The data contain about 200,000 clones, about 83% of them singletons. Study-level findings and limits: The study flagged about 150 TCR beta chains as cytomegalovirus-associated. A later analysis found most CMV-associated TCR beta chains apparently HLA-restricted. A missense variant in DCLRE1C was later tied to TCR beta V- and J-gene trimming. In an earlier analysis, in 540 or so donors, most V segments appeared productive either ~87% or ~30% of the time.

The receptor was isolated from a girl aged 10 to 17 in good health and CMV-seronegative. The sample taken for sequencing was PBMCs. The chain combines TRBV5-4 with TRBJ2-7; no clear D. Here the CDR3 reads CASSLAGDRDEQYF. CDR3 DNA: TGTGCCAGCAGCTTGGCCGGAGATCGCGACGAGCAGTACTTC.